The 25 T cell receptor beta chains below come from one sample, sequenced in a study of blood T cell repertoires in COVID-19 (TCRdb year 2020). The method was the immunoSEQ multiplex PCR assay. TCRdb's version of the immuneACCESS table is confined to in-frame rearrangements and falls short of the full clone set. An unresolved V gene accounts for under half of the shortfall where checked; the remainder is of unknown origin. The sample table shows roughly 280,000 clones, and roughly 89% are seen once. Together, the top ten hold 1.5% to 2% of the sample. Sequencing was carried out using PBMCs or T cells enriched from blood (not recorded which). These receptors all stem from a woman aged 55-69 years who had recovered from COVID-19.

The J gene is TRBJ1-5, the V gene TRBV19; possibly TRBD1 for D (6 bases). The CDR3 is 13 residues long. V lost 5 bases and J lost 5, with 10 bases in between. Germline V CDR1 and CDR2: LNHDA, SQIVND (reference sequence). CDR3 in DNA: TGTGCCAGTAGTTGGACAGATTATCAGCCCCAGCATTTT. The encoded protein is CASSWTDYQPQHF.

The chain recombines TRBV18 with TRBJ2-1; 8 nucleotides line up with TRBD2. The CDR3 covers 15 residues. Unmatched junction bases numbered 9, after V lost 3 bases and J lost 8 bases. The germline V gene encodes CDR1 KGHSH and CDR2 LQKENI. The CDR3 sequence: CASSPLSGSSYEQFF. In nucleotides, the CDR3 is TGTGCCAGCTCACCTTTAAGCGGGAGCAGCTATGAGCAGTTCTTC.

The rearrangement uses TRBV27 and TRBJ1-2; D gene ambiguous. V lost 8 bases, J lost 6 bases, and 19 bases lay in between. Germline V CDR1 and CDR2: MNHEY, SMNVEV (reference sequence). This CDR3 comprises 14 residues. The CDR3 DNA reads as TGTGCCAGCCGAATGTTACAAAATTATCATGGCTACACCTTC. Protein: CASRMLQNYHGYTF.

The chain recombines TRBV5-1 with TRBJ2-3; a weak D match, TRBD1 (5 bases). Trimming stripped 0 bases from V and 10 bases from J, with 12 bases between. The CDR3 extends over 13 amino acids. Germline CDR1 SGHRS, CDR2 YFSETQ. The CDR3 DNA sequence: TGCGCCAGCAGCTTGGAGCTGGAAGGGGCGCAGTATTTT. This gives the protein CASSLELEGAQYF.

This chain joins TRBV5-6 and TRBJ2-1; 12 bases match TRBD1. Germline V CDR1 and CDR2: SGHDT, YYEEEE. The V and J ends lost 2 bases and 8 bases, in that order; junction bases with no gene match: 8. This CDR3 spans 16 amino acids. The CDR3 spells CASSFRVGQGAYEQFF. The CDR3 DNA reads TGTGCCAGCAGCTTTCGGGTGGGACAGGGGGCATATGAGCAGTTCTTC. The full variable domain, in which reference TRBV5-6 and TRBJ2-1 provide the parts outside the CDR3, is DAGVTQSPTHLIKTRGQQVTLRCSPKSGHDTVSWYQQALGQGPQFIFQYYEEEERQRGNFPDRFSGHQFPNYSSELNVNALLLGDSALYLCASSFRVGQGAYEQFFGPGTRLTVL.

In DNA form, the CDR3 reads TGTGCCAGCAGGCTAGATGGGGCCAACGTCCTGACTTTC. It translates to CASRLDGANVLTF. This chain joins TRBV6-5 and TRBJ2-6; D not resolved. This CDR3 region has 13 residues. CDR1 MNHEY and CDR2 SVGAGI come from the germline V gene. The V end lost 6 bases, the J end lost 3 bases, and 6 bases lay between the germline ends.

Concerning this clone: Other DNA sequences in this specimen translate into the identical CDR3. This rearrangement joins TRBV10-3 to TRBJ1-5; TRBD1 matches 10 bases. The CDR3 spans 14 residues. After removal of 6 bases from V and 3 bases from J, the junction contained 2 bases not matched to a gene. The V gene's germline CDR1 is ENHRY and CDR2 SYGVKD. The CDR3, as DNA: TGTGCCATCAGAGGGACAGGGGACAATCAGCCCCAGCATTTT. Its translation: CAIRGTGDNQPQHF.

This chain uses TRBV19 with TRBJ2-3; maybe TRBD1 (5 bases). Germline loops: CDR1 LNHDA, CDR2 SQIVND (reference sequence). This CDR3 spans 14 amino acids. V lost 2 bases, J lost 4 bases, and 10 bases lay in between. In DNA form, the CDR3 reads TGTGCCAGTAGTATAAAGGGGTCCGCAGATACGCAGTATTTT. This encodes CASSIKGSADTQYF.

The CDR3 here is CASSPPGDTQYF. In nucleotides, the CDR3 is TGTGCCAGTTCGCCACCGGGAGATACGCAGTATTTT. The V call is TRBV19, the J call TRBJ2-3; D gene uncertain. V lost 8 bases, J lost 5 bases, and 11 bases lay in between. The CDR3 spans 12 residues. CDR1 is LNHDA, CDR2 SQIVND, per germline (reference sequence). The full variable domain, completed using reference TRBV19 and TRBJ2-3, is DGGITQSPKYLFRKEGQNVTLSCEQNLNHDAMYWYRQDPGQGLRLIYYSQIVNDFQKGDIAEGYSVSREKKESFPLTVTSAQKNPTAFYLCASSPPGDTQYFGPGTRLTVL.

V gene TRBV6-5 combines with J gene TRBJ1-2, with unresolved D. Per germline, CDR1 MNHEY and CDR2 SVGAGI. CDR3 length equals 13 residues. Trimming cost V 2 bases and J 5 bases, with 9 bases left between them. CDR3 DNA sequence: TGTGCCAGCAGTTACGCGGCAGCTTATGGCTACACCTTC. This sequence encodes CASSYAAAYGYTF.

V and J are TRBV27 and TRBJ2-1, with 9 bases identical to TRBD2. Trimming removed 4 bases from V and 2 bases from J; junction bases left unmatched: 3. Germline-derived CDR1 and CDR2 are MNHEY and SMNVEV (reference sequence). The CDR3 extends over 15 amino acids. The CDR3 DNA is TGTGCCAGCAGTTACAGCGGGGGGCCCTACAATGAGCAGTTCTTC. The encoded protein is CASSYSGGPYNEQFF.

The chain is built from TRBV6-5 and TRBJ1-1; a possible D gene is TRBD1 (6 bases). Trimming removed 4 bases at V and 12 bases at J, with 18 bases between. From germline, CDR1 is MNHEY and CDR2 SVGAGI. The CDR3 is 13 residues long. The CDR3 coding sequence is TGTGCCAGCAGTTCCATGGGACACCTGAACACTTTCTTT. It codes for CASSSMGHLNTFF.

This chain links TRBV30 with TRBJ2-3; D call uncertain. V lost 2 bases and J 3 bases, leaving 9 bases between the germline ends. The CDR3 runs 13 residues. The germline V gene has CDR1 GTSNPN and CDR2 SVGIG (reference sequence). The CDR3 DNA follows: TGTGCCTGGAGTTGGGCTATTACAGATACGCAGTATTTT. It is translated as CAWSWAITDTQYF. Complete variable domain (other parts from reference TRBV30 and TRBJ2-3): SQTIHQWPATLVQPVGSPLSLECTVEGTSNPNLYWYRQAAGRGLQLLFYSVGIGQISSEVPQNLSASRPQDRQFILSSKKLLLSDSGFYLCAWSWAITDTQYFGPGTRLTVL.

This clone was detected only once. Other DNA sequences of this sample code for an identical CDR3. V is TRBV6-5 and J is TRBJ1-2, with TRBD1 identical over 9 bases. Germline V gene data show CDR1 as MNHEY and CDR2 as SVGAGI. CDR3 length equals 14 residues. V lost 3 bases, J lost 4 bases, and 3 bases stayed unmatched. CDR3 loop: CASSYSDRGYGYTF. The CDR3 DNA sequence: TGTGCCAGCAGTTATTCGGACAGGGGCTATGGCTACACCTTC.

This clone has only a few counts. The CDR3 spells CASSHDSGAEAFF. As DNA, the CDR3 is TGTGCCAGCAGCCATGACTCGGGGGCTGAAGCTTTCTTT. The chain uses TRBV3-1 (or the pseudogene TRBV3-2) and TRBJ1-1; TRBD1 is a possible D gene (5 bases). Germline CDR1 reads LGHDT; CDR2 reads YNNKEL (reference sequence). Deletions cut 3 bases from V and 6 bases from J, with 11 bases between. The length of the CDR3 is 13 residues.

In DNA form, the CDR3 reads TGTGCCAGCAGTTCTACCAGGAGAGCGGGAGTGCGCGAGCAGTACTTC. Translated: CASSSTRRAGVREQYF. This chain joins TRBV27 and TRBJ2-7; TRBD2 aligns across 8 bases. The germline CDR1 and CDR2 sequences are MNHEY and SMNVEV (reference sequence). The CDR3 is made up of 16 amino acids. With 4 bases clipped from V and 6 bases from J, the junction kept 14 bases outside the gene matches.

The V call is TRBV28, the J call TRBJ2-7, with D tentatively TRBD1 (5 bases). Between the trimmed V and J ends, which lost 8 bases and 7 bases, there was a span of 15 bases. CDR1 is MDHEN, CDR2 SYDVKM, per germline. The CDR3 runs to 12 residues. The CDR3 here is CASASPQGEQYF. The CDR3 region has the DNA TGTGCCAGCGCGTCACCCCAGGGAGAGCAGTACTTC. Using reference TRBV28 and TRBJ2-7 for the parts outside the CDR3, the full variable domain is DVKVTQSSRYLVKRTGEKVFLECVQDMDHENMFWYRQDPGLGLRLIYFSYDVKMKEKGDIPEGYSVSREKKERFSLILESASTNQTSMYLCASASPQGEQYFGPGTRLTVT.

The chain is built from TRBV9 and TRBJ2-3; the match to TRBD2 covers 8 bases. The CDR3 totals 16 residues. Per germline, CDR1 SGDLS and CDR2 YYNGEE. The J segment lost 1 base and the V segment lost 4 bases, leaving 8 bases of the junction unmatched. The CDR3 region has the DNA TGTGCCAGCAGCTTCGGGACTAGTACCGGCACAGATACGCAGTATTTT. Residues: CASSFGTSTGTDTQYF. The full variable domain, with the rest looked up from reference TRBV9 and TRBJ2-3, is DSGVTQTPKHLITATGQRVTLRCSPRSGDLSVYWYQQSLDQGLQFLIQYYNGEERAKGNILERFSAQQFPDLHSELNLSSLELGDSALYFCASSFGTSTGTDTQYFGPGTRLTVL.

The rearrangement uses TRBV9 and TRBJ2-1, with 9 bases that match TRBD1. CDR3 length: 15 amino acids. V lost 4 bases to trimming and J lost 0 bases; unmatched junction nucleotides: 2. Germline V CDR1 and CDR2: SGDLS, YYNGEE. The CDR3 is CASSTGQGSYNEQFF. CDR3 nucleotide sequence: TGTGCCAGCAGCACGGGACAGGGCTCCTACAATGAGCAGTTCTTC.

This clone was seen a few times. The CDR3 DNA reads as TGTGCCAGCAGCTCACAGGGGGCCTCCAATTCACCCCTCCACTTT. Translated, it gives CASSSQGASNSPLHF. The chain joins TRBV7-3 to TRBJ1-6; 9 bases align to TRBD1. Germline CDR1 SGHTA, CDR2 FQGTGA. V lost 4 bases and J lost 7; bases outside the gene matches: 5. CDR3 length: 15 amino acids.

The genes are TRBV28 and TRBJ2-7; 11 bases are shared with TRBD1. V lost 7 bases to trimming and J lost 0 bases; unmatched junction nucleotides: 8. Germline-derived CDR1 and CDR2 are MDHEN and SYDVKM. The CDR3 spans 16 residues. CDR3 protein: CASTLAGQGDSYEQYF. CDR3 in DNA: TGTGCCAGCACCCTAGCGGGACAGGGGGACTCCTACGAGCAGTACTTC.

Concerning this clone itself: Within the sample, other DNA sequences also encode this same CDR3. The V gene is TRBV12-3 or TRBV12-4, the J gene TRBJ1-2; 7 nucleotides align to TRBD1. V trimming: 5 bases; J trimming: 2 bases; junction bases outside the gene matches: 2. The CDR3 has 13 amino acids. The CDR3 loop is CASSLTGNYGYTF. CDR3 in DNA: TGTGCCAGCAGTCTGACAGGGAACTATGGCTACACCTTC.

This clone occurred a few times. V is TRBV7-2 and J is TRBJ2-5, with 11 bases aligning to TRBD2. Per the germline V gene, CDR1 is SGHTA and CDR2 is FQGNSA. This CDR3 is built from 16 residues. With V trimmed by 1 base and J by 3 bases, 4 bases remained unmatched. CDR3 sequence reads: CASSLGILAGEETQYF. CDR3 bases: TGTGCCAGCAGCTTAGGGATACTAGCGGGGGAAGAGACCCAGTACTTC.

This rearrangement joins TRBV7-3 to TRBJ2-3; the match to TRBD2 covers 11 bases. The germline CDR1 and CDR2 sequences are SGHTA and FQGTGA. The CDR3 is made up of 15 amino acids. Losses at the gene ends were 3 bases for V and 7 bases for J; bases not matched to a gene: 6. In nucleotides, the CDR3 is TGTGCCAGCAGCTTGCTAGCGGGGGGCAATTATACGCAGTATTTT. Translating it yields CASSLLAGGNYTQYF.

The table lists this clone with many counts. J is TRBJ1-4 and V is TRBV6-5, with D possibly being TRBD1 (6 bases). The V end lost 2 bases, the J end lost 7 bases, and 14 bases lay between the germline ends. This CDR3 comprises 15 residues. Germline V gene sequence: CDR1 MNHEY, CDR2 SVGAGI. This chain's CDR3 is CASSYGGRLGEKLFF. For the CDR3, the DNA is TGTGCCAGCAGTTACGGGGGCAGGTTGGGTGAAAAACTGTTTTTT.